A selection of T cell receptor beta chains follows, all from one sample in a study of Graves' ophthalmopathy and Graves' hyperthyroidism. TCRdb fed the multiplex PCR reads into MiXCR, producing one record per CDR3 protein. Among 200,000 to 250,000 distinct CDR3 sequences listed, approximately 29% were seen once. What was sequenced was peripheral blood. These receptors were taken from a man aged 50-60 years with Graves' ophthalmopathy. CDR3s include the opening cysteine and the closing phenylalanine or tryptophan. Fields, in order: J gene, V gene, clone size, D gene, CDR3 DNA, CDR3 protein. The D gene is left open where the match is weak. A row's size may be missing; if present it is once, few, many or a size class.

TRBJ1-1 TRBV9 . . TGTGCCAGCAGCGGCCGGGACACTGAAGCTTTCTTT CASSGRDTEAFF
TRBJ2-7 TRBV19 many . TGTGCCAGTAGTGACAGTCACTACGAGCAGTACTTC CASSDSHYEQYF
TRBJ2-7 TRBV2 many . TGTGCCAGCAGTGTAGTCGAGCAGTACTTC CASSVVEQYF
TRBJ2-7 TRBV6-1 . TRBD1 TGTGCCAGCAGATCGACAGGGGGAAGCTACGAGCAGTACTTC CASRSTGGSYEQYF
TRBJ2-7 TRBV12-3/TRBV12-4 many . TGTGCCAGCAGTTTAACTAGGGGCTACGAGCAGTACTTC CASSLTRGYEQYF
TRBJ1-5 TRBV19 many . TGTGCCAGTAGTATAGATCACCGTAAGCCCCAGCATTTT CASSIDHRKPQHF
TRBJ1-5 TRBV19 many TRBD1 TGTGCCAGTAGTGTCGACAGGGGACGCCAGCCCCAGCATTTT CASSVDRGRQPQHF
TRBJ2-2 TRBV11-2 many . TGTGCCAGCAGCCCCAGGGTCCCCGGGGAGCTGTTTTTT CASSPRVPGELFF
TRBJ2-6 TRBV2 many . TGTGCCAGCAGTGCCGACAGGAACTCTGGGGCCAACGTCCTGACTTTC CASSADRNSGANVLTF
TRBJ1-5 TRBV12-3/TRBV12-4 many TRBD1 TGTGCCAGCAGTTCCAGGGGGGATCAGCCCCAGCATTTT CASSSRGDQPQHF
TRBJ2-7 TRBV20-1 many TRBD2 TGCAGTGCTAGAGAGAGGGGATTAGGGGAGGGAGTTACACACGAGCAGTACTTC CSARERGLGEGVTHEQYF
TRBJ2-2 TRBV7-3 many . TGTGCCAGCAGCCAGCTGGGCACCGGGGAGCTGTTTTTT CASSQLGTGELFF
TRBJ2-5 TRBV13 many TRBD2 TGTGCCAGCAGCTTAGGTCGATTGAGCGGGGAAGAGACCCAGTACTTC CASSLGRLSGEETQYF
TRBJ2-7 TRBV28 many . TGTGCCAGCAGCCACGACCGGCCCTACGAGCAGTACTTC CASSHDRPYEQYF
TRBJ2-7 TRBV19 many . TGTGCCAGTAACCAGGGAGGCTACGAGCAGTACTTC CASNQGGYEQYF
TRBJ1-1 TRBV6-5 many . TGTGCCAGCAGTTACGCTGGGGGCGGCGACACTGAAGCTTTCTTT CASSYAGGGDTEAFF
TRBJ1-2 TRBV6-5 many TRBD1 TGTGCCAGCTCTATTACAGGGGGCGACTATGGCTACACCTTC CASSITGGDYGYTF
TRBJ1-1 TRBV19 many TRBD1 TGTGCCAGTAGGGATGGGACAGGGTGGTACACTGAAGCTTTCTTT CASRDGTGWYTEAFF
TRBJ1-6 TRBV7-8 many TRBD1 TGTGCCAGCAGACTAACAGGGGCAAGCTCCTATAATTCACCCCTCCACTTT CASRLTGASSYNSPLHF
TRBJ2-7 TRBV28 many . TGTGCCAGCAGTTTTCAGGGTCCGTTTTCCTACGAGCAGTACTTC CASSFQGPFSYEQYF
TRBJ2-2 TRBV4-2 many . TGTGCCAGCAGCCAAGAGGCCCAGGGGATTTTAGCCGGGGAGCTGTTTTTT CASSQEAQGILAGELFF
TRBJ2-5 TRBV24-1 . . TGTGCCACCAGTGATTCCCTTGGCGGATACGGGGAGACCCAGTACTTC CATSDSLGGYGETQYF
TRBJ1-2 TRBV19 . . TGTGCCAGTACAGAAGGTCGCGGAGCTAACTATGGCTACACCTTC CASTEGRGANYGYTF
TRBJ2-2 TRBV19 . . TGTGCCAGTAGTATAGTCCCCCTAGCTGCGAACACCGGGGAGCTGTTTTTT CASSIVPLAANTGELFF
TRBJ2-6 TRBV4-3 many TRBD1 TGCGCCAGCAGCCCCGGGACAGGGGCGTCTGGGGCCAACGTCCTGACTTTC CASSPGTGASGANVLTF
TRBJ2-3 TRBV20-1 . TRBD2 TGCAGTGCTAGAGATCAGGGTAGCGGGAGTTTTGCAGATACGCAGTATTTT CSARDQGSGSFADTQYF
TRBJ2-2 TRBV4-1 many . TGCGCCAGCAGCCAAGATCTTGGGTTCACCGGGGAGCTGTTTTTT CASSQDLGFTGELFF
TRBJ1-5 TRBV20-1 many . TGCAGTGCTAGAGTGGGGGGGGGGCTACAGCCCCAGCATTTT CSARVGGGLQPQHF